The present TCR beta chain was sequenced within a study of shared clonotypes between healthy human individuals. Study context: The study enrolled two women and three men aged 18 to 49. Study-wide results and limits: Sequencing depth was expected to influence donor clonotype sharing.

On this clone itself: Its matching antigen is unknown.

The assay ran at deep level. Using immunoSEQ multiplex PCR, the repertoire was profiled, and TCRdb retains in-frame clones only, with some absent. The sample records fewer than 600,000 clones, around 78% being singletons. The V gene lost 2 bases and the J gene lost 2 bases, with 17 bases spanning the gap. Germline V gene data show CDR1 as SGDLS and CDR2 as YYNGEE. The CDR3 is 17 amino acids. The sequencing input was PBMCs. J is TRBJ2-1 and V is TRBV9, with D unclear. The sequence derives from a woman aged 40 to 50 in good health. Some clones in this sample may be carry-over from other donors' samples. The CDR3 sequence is CASSVTWSGGAYNEQFF. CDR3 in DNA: TGTGCCAGCAGCGTGACCTGGTCGGGTGGGGCCTACAATGAGCAGTTCTTC.